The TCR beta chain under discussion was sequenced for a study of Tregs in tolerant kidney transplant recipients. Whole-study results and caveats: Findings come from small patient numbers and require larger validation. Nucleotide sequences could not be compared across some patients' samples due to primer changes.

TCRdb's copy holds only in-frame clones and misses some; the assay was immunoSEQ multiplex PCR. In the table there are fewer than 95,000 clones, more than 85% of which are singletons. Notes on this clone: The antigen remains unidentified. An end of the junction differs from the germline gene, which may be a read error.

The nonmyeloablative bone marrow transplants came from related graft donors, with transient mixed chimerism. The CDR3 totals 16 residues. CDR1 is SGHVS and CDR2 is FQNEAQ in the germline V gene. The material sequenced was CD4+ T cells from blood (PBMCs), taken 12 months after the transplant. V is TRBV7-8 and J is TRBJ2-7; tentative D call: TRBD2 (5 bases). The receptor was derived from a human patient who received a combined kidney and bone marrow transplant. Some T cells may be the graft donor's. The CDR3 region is CTSSLVSVGNAYEQYF. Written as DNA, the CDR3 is TGTACCAGCAGCTTAGTCTCGGTCGGGAACGCCTACGAGCAGTACTTC.